The 12 T cell receptor beta chains in this list originate from one sample, sequenced in a study of blood T cell repertoires in COVID-19. Generated by immunoSEQ multiplex PCR, the TCRdb table keeps only in-frame clones and is missing some. Counted here are about 480,000 clones, 85% to 90% occurring once; the ten biggest clones make up about 2%. The sequencing sample was made of PBMCs or T cells enriched from blood (not recorded which). The receptors stem from a woman aged 40 to 55 who had recovered from COVID-19.

The V gene is TRBV6-6, the J gene TRBJ2-7, with D possibly TRBD1 on 5 matching bases. Germline V gene sequence: CDR1 MNHNY, CDR2 SVGAGI (reference sequence). The V and J ends lost 5 bases and 0 bases respectively, with 14 bases between them. The CDR3 consists of 15 residues. The CDR3 DNA follows: TGTGCCAGCAGTATAAAAGGGGCAGTCTCCTACGAGCAGTACTTC. Its translation: CASSIKGAVSYEQYF.

CDR3 bases: TGCGCCAGCAGCCAAGATCGATCACAGACCTACGAGCAGTACTTC. Its translation: CASSQDRSQTYEQYF. The V and J genes are TRBV4-3 and TRBJ2-7, with D hard to call. The V gene's germline CDR1 is LGHNA and CDR2 YSLEER. The CDR3 has 15 amino acids. V lost 0 bases, J lost 2 bases, and 11 bases lay in between.

The rearrangement uses TRBV19 and TRBJ1-5; D is possibly TRBD1 (6 bases). Trimming took 8 bases from V and 7 from J, leaving 15 bases between them. The germline CDR1 and CDR2 sequences are LNHDA and SQIVND (reference sequence). The CDR3 is made up of 13 amino acids. As DNA, the CDR3 is TGTGCCAGTGGCCGGGGGGGGCGACAGCCCCAGCATTTT. Protein sequence: CASGRGGRQPQHF.

V and J are TRBV19 and TRBJ1-2; D gene ambiguous. This CDR3 has 11 amino acids. Trimming left V 8 bases short and J 10 bases short, with 14 bases between. Germline V gives CDR1 LNHDA, CDR2 SQIVND (reference sequence). The CDR3 reads CASASDLLYTF. CDR3 nucleotide sequence: TGTGCCAGTGCCTCAGACTTGCTCTACACCTTC.

The chain uses TRBV5-6 and TRBJ1-5, with D uncertain. CDR3 size: 14 residues. V was shortened by 6 bases and J by 8 bases, with 18 bases between the two germline ends. Germline CDR1 is SGHDT and CDR2 is YYEEEE. The CDR3 coding sequence is TGTGCCAGCACCCGAGGCGGTGTTAGGAAGCCCCAGCATTTT. Translation: CASTRGGVRKPQHF.

The CDR3 sequence is CASRKTGANQPQHF. CDR3 sequence (DNA): TGTGCCAGCAGGAAGACAGGGGCAAACCAGCCCCAGCATTTT. The chain links TRBV6-5 to TRBJ1-5, with TRBD1 identical over 8 bases. Looked up from germline, CDR1 is MNHEY and CDR2 is SVGAGI. This CDR3 comprises 14 residues. Trimming took 6 bases from V and 7 from J; bases not matched to a gene: 8.

The gene calls are TRBV27 and TRBJ2-3, with TRBD2 identical over 13 bases. The CDR3 runs to 19 residues. Germline assignment: CDR1 MNHEY and CDR2 SMNVEV (reference sequence). With 7 bases clipped from V and 5 bases from J, the junction kept 18 bases outside the gene matches. For the CDR3, the DNA is TGTGCCAGCATTCCCCCGGGACTAGCGGGACCATTGTATGTAGATACGCAGTATTTT. Its translation is CASIPPGLAGPLYVDTQYF.

This chain links TRBV6-2 or TRBV6-3 with TRBJ1-2; TRBD1 matches 7 bases. The V segment lost 5 bases and the J segment 4 bases; nucleotides outside the gene matches: 7. The CDR3 runs to 14 residues. The germline CDR1 and CDR2 sequences are MNHEY and SVGEGT. CDR3 protein: CASSPRTGSYGYTF. CDR3 nucleotide sequence: TGTGCCAGCAGTCCCCGGACAGGTTCCTATGGCTACACCTTC.

The chain recombines TRBV3-1 (or the pseudogene TRBV3-2) with TRBJ1-1, with 7 bases fitting TRBD1. The V gene end was trimmed by 4 bases and the J gene end by 11 bases; junction bases not matched to a gene: 10. CDR3 length equals 13 residues. The germline CDR1 and CDR2 sequences are LGHDT and YNNKEL (reference sequence). The CDR3 DNA is TGTGCCAGCAGCCCTGGGACAGTCCCTCAGGCTTTCTTT. Amino acids: CASSPGTVPQAFF.

The V gene is TRBV24-1, the J gene TRBJ1-1, with 8 bases lining up with TRBD1. Germline loops: CDR1 KGHDR, CDR2 SFDVKD. The J segment lost 11 bases and the V segment lost 6 bases, leaving 4 bases of the junction unmatched. This CDR3 has 11 amino acids. The CDR3 nucleotides read TGTGCCACCAGTTACAGGGGGGACGCTTTCTTT. Protein sequence: CATSYRGDAFF.

The chain recombines TRBV11-2 with TRBJ2-5; 9 bases fit TRBD1. Germline V gene data show CDR1 as SGHAT and CDR2 as FQNNGV. This CDR3 has 14 amino acids. Germline trimming cut 3 bases from V and 5 bases from J; bases unmatched to any gene: 4. CDR3 nucleotides: TGTGCCAGCAGCTTGCGACAGGGGGGTGAGACCCAGTACTTC. It codes for CASSLRQGGETQYF.

The rearrangement uses TRBV18 and TRBJ1-1; D uncertain. Trimming took 2 bases from V and 1 from J, leaving 8 bases between them. This CDR3 has 14 amino acids. Per germline, CDR1 KGHSH and CDR2 LQKENI. CDR3 DNA sequence: TGTGCCAGCTCACCATTTCCCGGGAACACTGAAGCTTTCTTT. Residues: CASSPFPGNTEAFF.